This T cell receptor (beta chain) was captured by sequencing in a study of blood T cell repertoires in COVID-19. Whole-study context: The study drew acute and convalescent COVID-19 samples from the United States, Italy and Spain. PBMCs, B-cell-depleted T cells, or T cells provided the cDNA or gDNA that made up the material.

The protocol was immunoSEQ multiplex PCR, while the TCRdb copy is restricted to in-frame clones and leaves out a portion. The profile shows around 390,000 clones, 85% to 90% of them singletons. Ages ranged from roughly 18 to 100 years, with residence in under 25 US areas. Cohorts were based on clinical histories the participants reported. This CDR3 spans 16 amino acids. V shed 0 bases, J shed 10 bases, and the junction held 4 bases outside the gene matches. Germline-derived CDR1 and CDR2 are MGHRA and YSYEKL. Material: PBMCs or T cells enriched from blood (not recorded which). The chain carries TRBV4-1 and TRBJ1-6, with 12 bases identical to TRBD1. The TCR originated in a woman aged 50 to 60 who had recovered from COVID-19. The DNA of the CDR3 is TGCGCCAGCAGCCAAGAGGGGACAGGGGGCCGGTCACCCCTCCACTTT. Amino acids: CASSQEGTGGRSPLHF.